This T cell receptor (beta chain) is from a study of beta chain features in type 1 diabetes. Points from the study as a whole: Reduced insertions and increased deletions marked VDJ junctions in type 1 diabetes patients. In cDNA sequencing, cells with high TCR expression could be over-represented.

Each sorted population was over 98% pure. This clone has a handful of counts. Its antigen remains unknown. V lost 1 base and J lost 5, with 9 bases in between. From germline, CDR1 is GTSNPN and CDR2 SVGIG (reference sequence). CDR3 length: 13 amino acids. The investigators reverse transcribed all of the isolated RNA, so they sequenced expressed TCRB transcripts. Profiled with immunoSEQ multiplex PCR; TCRdb holds only in-frame clones, not every one. Among hundreds of thousands of clones listed, about 71% were seen once. The sample taken for sequencing was naive CD4+ T cells from blood. This TCR was recovered from a man aged 25 to 40 in good health. This rearrangement joins TRBV30 to TRBJ2-1, with no clear D. DNA for the CDR3: TGTGCCTGGAGTGGGATAGTGGACAATGAGCAGTTCTTC. It yields the protein CAWSGIVDNEQFF.